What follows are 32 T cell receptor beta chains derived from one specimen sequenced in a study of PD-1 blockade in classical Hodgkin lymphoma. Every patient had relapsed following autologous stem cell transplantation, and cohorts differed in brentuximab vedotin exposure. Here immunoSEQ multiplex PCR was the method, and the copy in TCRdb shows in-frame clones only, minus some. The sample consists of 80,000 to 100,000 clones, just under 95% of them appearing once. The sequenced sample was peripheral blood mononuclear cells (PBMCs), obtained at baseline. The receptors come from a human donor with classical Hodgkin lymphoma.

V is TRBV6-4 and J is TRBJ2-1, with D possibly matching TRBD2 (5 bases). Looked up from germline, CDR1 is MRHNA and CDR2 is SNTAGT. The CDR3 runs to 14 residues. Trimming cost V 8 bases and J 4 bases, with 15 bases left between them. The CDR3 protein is CASDPPGLYNEQFF. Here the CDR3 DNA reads TGTGCCAGCGATCCGCCGGGATTGTACAATGAGCAGTTCTTC.

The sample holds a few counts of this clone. The CDR3 sequence is CASSLQGARTEAFF. In DNA form, the CDR3 reads TGTGCCAGCAGCTTGCAGGGGGCGAGAACTGAAGCTTTCTTT. The J gene is TRBJ1-1, the V gene TRBV7-8, with 8 positions matching TRBD1. Germline CDR1 reads SGHVS; CDR2 reads FQNEAQ. Trimming took 3 bases from V and 5 from J; bases not matched to a gene: 5. This CDR3 has 14 residues.

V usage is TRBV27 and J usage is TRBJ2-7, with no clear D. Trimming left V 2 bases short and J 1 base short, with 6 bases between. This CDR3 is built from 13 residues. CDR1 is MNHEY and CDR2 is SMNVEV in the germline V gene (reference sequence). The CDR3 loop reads CASSLSDSYEQYF. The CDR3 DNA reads TGTGCCAGCAGTTTAAGTGATTCCTACGAGCAGTACTTC.

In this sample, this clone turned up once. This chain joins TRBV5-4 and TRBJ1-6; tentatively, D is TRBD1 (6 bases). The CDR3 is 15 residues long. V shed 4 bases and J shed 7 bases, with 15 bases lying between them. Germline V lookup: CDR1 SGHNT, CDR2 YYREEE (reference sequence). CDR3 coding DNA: TGTGCCAGCAGCGCTGGGCCGGACAGCAATTCACCCCTCCACTTT. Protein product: CASSAGPDSNSPLHF.

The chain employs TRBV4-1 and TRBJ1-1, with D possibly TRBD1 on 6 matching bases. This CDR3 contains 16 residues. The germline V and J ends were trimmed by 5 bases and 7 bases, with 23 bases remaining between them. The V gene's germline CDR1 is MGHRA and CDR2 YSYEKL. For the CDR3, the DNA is TGCGCCAGCAGCTCACCGGCGGGGGGCGCAGAAGGTGAAGCTTTCTTT. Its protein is CASSSPAGGAEGEAFF.

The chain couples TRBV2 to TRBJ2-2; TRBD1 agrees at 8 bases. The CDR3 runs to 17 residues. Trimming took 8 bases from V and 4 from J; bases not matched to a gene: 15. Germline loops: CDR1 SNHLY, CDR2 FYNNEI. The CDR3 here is CASRTGWDGGGTGELFF. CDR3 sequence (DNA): TGTGCCAGCCGGACAGGGTGGGATGGGGGCGGCACCGGGGAGCTGTTTTTT.

CDR3 region: CASSYNREINGYTF. The CDR3 DNA sequence: TGTGCCAGCAGTTATAACAGGGAAATCAATGGCTACACCTTC. The rearrangement uses TRBV27 and TRBJ1-2, with D possibly matching TRBD1 (6 bases). CDR1 MNHEY and CDR2 SMNVEV come from the germline V gene (reference sequence). The CDR3 is made up of 14 amino acids. V was clipped by 4 bases and J by 6 bases, with 15 bases between them.

The CDR3 sequence: CASSEGARKLFF. For the CDR3, the DNA is TGTGCCAGCAGTGAGGGGGCGAGGAAACTGTTTTTT. The chain uses TRBV6-1 and TRBJ1-4; perhaps TRBD1 as D (6 bases). The CDR3 is made up of 12 amino acids. Deletions cut 3 bases from V and 11 bases from J, with 10 bases between. Looked up from germline, CDR1 is MNHNS and CDR2 is SASEGT.

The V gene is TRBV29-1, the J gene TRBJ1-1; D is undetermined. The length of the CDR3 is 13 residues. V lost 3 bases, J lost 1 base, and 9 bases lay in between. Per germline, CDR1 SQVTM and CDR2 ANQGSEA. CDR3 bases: TGCAGCGTTGAGTCCCAGAGGAACACTGAAGCTTTCTTT. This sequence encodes CSVESQRNTEAFF. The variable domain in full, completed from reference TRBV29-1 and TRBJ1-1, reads SAVISQKPSRDICQRGTSLTIQCQVDSQVTMMFWYRQQPGQSLTLIATANQGSEATYESGFVIDKFPISRPNLTFSTLTVSNMSPEDSSIYLCSVESQRNTEAFFGQGTRLTVV.

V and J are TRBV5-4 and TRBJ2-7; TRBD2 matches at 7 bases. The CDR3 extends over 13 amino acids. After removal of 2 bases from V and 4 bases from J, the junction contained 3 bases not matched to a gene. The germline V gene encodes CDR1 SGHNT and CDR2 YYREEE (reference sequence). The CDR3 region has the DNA TGTGCCAGCAGCTTCTCCGGGAGGTACGAGCAGTACTTC. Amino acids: CASSFSGRYEQYF.

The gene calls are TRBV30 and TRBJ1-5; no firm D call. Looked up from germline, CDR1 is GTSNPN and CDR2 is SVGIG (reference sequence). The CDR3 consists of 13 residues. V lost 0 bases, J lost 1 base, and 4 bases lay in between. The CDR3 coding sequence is TGTGCCTGGAGTGTAGACAGCAATCAGCCCCAGCATTTT. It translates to CAWSVDSNQPQHF. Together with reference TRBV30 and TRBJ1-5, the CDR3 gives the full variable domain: SQTIHQWPATLVQPVGSPLSLECTVEGTSNPNLYWYRQAAGRGLQLLFYSVGIGQISSEVPQNLSASRPQDRQFILSSKKLLLSDSGFYLCAWSVDSNQPQHFGDGTRLSIL.

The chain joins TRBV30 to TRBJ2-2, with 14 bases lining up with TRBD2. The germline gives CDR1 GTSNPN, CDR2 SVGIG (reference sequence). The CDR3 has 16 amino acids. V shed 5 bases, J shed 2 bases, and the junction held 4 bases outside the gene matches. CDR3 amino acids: CAWGTSGSSNTGELFF. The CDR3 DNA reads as TGTGCCTGGGGGACTAGCGGGAGTTCCAACACCGGGGAGCTGTTTTTT.

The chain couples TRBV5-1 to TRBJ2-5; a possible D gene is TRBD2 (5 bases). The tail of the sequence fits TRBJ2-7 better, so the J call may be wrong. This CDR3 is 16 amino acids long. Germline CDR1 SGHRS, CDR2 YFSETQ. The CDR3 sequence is CASSLRGIAPNYEQYF. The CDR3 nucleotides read TGCGCCAGCAGCCTCCGGGGAATAGCGCCTAACTACGAGCAGTACTTC.

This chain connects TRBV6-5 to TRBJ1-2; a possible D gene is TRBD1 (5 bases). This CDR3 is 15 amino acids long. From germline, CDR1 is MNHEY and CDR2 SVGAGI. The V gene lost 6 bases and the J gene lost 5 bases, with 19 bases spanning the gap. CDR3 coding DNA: TGTGCCAGCAGCCCTTCGGGGGGAATCGCGTATGGCTACACCTTC. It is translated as CASSPSGGIAYGYTF.

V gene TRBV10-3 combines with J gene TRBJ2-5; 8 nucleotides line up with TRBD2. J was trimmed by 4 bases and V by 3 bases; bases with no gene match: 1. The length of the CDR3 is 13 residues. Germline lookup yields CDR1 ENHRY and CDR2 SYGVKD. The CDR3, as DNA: TGTGCCATCAGTGATCTAGCGGGAGAGACCCAGTACTTC. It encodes CAISDLAGETQYF.

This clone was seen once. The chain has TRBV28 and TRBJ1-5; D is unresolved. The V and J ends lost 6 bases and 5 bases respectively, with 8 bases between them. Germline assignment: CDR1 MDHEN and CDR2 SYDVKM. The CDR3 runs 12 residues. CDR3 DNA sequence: TGTGCCAGCAGGCTAAATTATCAGCCCCAGCATTTT. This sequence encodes CASRLNYQPQHF. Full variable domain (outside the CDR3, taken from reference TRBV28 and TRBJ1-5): DVKVTQSSRYLVKRTGEKVFLECVQDMDHENMFWYRQDPGLGLRLIYFSYDVKMKEKGDIPEGYSVSREKKERFSLILESASTNQTSMYLCASRLNYQPQHFGDGTRLSIL.

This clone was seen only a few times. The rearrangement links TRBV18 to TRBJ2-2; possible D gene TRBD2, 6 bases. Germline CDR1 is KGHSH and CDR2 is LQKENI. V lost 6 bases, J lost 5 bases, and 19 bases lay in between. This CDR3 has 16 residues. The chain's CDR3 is CASSPGRPGATGELFF. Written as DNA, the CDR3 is TGTGCCAGCTCCCCCGGGAGACCGGGAGCGACCGGGGAGCTGTTTTTT.

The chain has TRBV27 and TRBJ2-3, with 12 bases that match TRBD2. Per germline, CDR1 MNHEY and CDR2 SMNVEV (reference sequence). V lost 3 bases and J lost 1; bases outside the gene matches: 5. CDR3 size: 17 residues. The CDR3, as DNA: TGTGCCAGCAGTTTTACTAGCGGGAGGTCGGGCACAGATACGCAGTATTTT. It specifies CASSFTSGRSGTDTQYF.

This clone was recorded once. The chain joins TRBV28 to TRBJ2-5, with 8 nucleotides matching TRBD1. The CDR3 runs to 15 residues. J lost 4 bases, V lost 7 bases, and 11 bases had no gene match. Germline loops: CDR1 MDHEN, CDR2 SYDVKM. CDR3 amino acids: CASTPYQDRAETQYF. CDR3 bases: TGTGCCAGCACTCCCTACCAGGACAGGGCAGAGACCCAGTACTTC.

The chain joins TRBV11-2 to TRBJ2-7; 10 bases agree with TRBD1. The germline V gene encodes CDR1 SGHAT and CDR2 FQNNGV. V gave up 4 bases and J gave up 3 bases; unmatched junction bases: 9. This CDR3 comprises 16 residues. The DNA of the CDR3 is TGTGCCAGCAGCTATCACTCGACAGGGGGCTTCTACGAGCAGTACTTC. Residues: CASSYHSTGGFYEQYF.

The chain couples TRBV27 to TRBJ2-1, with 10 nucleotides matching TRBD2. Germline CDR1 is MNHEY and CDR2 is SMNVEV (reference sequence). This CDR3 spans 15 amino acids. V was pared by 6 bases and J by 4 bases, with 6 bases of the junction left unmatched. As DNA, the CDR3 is TGTGCCAGCAGCCCCGGGACTAGCGCATACAATGAGCAGTTCTTC. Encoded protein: CASSPGTSAYNEQFF.

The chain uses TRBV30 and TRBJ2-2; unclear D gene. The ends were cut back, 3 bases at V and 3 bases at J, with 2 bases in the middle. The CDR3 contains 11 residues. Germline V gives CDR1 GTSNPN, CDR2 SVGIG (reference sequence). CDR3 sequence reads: CAWRDTGELFF. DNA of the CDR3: TGTGCCTGGAGGGACACCGGGGAGCTGTTTTTT.

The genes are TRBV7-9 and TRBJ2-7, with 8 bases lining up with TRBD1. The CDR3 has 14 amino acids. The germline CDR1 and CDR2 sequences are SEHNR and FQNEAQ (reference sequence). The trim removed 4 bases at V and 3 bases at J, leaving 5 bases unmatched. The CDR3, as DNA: TGTGCCAGCAGCTACGCGACAGGGGTCTACGAGCAGTACTTC. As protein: CASSYATGVYEQYF.

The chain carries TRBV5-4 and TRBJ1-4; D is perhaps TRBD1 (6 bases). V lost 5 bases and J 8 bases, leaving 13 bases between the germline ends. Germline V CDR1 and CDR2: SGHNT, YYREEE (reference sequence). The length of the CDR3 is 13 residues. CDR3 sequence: CASREQGGEKLFF. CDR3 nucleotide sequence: TGTGCCAGCAGGGAACAGGGCGGAGAAAAACTGTTTTTT.

DNA of the CDR3: TGTGCCAGCAGTATAGGACAGGGGATTACCTACGAGCAGTACTTC. It codes for CASSIGQGITYEQYF. The chain joins TRBV28 to TRBJ2-7; 9 bases line up with TRBD1. J gave up 2 bases and V 5 bases, and 7 bases lay outside the gene matches. CDR3 length: 15 amino acids. The germline CDR1 and CDR2 sequences are MDHEN and SYDVKM.

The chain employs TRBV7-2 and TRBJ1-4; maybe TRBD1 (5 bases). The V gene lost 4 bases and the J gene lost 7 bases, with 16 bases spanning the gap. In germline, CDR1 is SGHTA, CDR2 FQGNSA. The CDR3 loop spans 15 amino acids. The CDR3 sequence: CASSSLTLGPEKLFF. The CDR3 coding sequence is TGTGCCAGCAGCTCTCTGACGTTGGGGCCTGAAAAACTGTTTTTT.

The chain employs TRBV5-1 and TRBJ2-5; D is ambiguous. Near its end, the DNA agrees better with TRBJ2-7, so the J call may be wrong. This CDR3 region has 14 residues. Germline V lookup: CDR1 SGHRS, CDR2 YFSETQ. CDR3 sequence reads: CASSLVSSSYEQYF. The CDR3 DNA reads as TGCGCCAGCAGCTTGGTTAGCAGCTCCTACGAGCAGTACTTC.

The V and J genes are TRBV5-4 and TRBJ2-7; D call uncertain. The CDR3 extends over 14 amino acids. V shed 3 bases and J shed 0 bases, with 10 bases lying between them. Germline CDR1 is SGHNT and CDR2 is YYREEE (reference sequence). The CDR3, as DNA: TGTGCCAGCAGCTACGACATAAACTCCTACGAGCAGTACTTC. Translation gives CASSYDINSYEQYF.

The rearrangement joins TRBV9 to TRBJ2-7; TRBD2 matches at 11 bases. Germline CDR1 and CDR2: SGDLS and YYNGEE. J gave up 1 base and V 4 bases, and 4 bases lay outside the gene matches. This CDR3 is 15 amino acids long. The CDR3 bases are TGTGCCAGCAGCCCTACTAGCGGGAGTTCCTACGAGCAGTACTTC. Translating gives CASSPTSGSSYEQYF.

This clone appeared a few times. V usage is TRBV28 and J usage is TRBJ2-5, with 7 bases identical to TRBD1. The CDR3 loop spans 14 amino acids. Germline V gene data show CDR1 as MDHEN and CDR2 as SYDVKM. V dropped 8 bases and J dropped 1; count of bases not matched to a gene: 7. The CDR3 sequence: CASGTQGVQETQYF. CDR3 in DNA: TGTGCCAGCGGGACCCAGGGGGTCCAAGAGACCCAGTACTTC.

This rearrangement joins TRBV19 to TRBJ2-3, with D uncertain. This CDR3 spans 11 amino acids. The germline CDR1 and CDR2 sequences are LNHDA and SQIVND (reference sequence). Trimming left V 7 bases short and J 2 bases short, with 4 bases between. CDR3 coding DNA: TGTGCCAGTACGTCCACAGATACGCAGTATTTT. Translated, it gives CASTSTDTQYF.

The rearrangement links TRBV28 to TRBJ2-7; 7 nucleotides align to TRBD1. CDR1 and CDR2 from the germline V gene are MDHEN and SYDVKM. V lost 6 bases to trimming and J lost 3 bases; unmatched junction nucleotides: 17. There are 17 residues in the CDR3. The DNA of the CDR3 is TGTGCCAGCAGCCACCGGTACCGGGACAGAGATCGCTACGAGCAGTACTTC. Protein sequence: CASSHRYRDRDRYEQYF.